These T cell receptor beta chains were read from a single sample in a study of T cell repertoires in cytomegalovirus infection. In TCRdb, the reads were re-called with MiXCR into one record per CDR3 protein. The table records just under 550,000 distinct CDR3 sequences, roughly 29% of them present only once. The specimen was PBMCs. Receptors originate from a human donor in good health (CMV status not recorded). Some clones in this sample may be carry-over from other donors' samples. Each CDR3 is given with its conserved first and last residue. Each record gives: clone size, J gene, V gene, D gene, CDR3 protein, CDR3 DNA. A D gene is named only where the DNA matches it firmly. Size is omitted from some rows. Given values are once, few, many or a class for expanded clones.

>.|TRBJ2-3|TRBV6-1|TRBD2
CASSARLAGGRGDTQYF
TGTGCCAGCAGTGCCCGTCTAGCGGGAGGCCGGGGAGATACGCAGTATTTT
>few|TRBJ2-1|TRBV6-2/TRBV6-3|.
CASRDNEQFF
TGTGCCAGCAGAGACAATGAGCAGTTCTTC
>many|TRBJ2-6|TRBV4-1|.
CASSQDGIGANVLTF
TGCGCCAGCAGCCAAGATGGGATTGGGGCCAACGTCCTGACTTTC
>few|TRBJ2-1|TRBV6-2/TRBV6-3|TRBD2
CASYPRRSGSGNEQFF
TGTGCCAGCTACCCTAGGCGGAGCGGGAGTGGGAATGAGCAGTTCTTC
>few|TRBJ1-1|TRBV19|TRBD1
CASSKYLGQLAEAFF
TGTGCCAGTAGCAAATATCTGGGACAGTTGGCTGAAGCTTTCTTT
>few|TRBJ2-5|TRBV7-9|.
CASSRVRGARETQYF
TGTGCCAGCAGCCGAGTTCGGGGGGCCAGGGAGACCCAGTACTTC
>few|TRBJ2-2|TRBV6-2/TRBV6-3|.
CASSYGDGELFF
TGTGCCAGCAGTTACGGTGACGGGGAGCTGTTTTTT
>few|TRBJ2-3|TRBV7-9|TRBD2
CASSSGLLTTDTQYF
TGTGCCAGCAGCTCGGGACTACTCACGACAGATACGCAGTATTTT
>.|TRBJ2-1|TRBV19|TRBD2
CASAFAGGYNEQFF
TGTGCCAGTGCGTTTGCGGGAGGGTACAATGAGCAGTTCTTC
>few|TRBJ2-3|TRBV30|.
CAWAIGIGDTQYF
TGTGCCTGGGCCATCGGGATTGGAGATACGCAGTATTTT
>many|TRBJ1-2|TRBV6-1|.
CASSVVGGPTSYGYTF
TGTGCCAGCAGTGTGGTCGGGGGCCCGACATCCTATGGCTACACCTTC
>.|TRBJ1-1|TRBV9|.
CASSGNSELGEAFF
TGTGCCAGCAGCGGGAACAGTGAATTGGGTGAAGCTTTCTTT
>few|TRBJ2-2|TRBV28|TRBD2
CASSSKREGPTGELFF
TGTGCCAGCAGTTCAAAGCGGGAGGGCCCCACCGGGGAGCTGTTTTTT